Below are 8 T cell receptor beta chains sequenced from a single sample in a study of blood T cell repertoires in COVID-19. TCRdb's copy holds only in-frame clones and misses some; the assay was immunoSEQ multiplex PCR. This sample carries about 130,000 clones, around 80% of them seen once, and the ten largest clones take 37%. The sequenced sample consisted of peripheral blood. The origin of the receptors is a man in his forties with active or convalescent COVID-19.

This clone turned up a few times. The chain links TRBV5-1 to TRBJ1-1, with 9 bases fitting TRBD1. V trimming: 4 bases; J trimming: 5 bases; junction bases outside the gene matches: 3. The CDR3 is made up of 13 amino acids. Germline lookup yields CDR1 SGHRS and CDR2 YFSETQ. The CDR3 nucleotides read TGCGCCAGCAGCAAAGGACAGGGGACTGAAGCTTTCTTT. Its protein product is CASSKGQGTEAFF.

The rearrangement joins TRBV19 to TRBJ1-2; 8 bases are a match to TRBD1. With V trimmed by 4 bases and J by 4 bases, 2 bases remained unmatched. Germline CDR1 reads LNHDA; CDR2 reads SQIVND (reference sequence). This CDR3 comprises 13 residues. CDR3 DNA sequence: TGTGCCAGTAGTAGACAGGGGCCCTATGGCTACACCTTC. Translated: CASSRQGPYGYTF.

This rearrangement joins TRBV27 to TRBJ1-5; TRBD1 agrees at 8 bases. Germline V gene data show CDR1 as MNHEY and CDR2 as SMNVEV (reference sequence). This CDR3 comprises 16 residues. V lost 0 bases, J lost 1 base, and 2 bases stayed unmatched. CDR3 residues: CASSLSGTGSNQPQHF. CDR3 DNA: TGTGCCAGCAGTTTATCGGGGACAGGAAGCAATCAGCCCCAGCATTTT.

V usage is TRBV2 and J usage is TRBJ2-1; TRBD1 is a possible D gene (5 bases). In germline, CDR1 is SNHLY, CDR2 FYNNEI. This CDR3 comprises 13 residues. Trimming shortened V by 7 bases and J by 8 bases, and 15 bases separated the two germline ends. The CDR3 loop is CASKNADSYEQFF. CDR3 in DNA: TGTGCCAGCAAAAACGCCGACAGTTATGAGCAGTTCTTC.

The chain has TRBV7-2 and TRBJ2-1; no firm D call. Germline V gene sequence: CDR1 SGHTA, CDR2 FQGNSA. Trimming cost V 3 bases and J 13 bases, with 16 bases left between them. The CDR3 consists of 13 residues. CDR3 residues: CASSFTESLSQFF. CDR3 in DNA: TGTGCCAGCAGCTTTACGGAGTCCCTAAGTCAGTTCTTC.

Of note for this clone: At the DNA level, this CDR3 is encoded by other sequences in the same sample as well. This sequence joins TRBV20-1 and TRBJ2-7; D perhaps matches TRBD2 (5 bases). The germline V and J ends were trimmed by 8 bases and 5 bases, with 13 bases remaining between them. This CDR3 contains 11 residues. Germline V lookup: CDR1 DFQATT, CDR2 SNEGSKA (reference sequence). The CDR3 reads CSPSSGHEQYF. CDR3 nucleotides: TGCAGTCCGAGCAGCGGTCACGAGCAGTACTTC.

CDR3 amino acids: CASSLLENSNQPQHF. CDR3 DNA sequence: TGTGCCAGTAGTTTGTTGGAGAATAGCAATCAGCCCCAGCATTTT. The gene calls are TRBV19 and TRBJ1-5; no firm D call. The germline CDR1 and CDR2 sequences are LNHDA and SQIVND (reference sequence). The V end lost 5 bases, the J end lost 0 bases, and 11 bases lay between the germline ends. This CDR3 contains 15 residues. Full variable domain (missing parts from reference TRBV19 and TRBJ1-5): DGGITQSPKYLFRKEGQNVTLSCEQNLNHDAMYWYRQDPGQGLRLIYYSQIVNDFQKGDIAEGYSVSREKKESFPLTVTSAQKNPTAFYLCASSLLENSNQPQHFGDGTRLSIL.

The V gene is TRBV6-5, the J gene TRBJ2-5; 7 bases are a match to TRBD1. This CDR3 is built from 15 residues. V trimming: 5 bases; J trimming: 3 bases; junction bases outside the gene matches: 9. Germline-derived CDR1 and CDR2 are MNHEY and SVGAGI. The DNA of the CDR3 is TGTGCCAGCAGTCCCCTGAGGGGGCGGGAAGAGACCCAGTACTTC. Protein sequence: CASSPLRGREETQYF.